The 5 T cell receptor beta chains in this list originate from one sample, sequenced in a study of T cell repertoires in cytomegalovirus infection. One entry per CDR3 protein results from TCRdb running MiXCR on the reads. The sample carries about 530,000 distinct CDR3 sequences, approximately 26% recorded once. Sequencing input: PBMCs. These receptors all stem from a human donor in good health (CMV status not recorded). Some clones in this sample may be carry-over from other donors' samples.

This clonotype appeared a few times. The chain uses TRBV6-2 or TRBV6-3 and TRBJ2-5; a possible D gene is TRBD1 (5 bases). Per germline, CDR1 MNHEY and CDR2 SVGEGT. Trimming pared 7 bases from V and 4 bases from J, leaving 7 bases between. The CDR3 is made up of 11 amino acids. As DNA, the CDR3 is TGTGCCAGCAAGCAGGGAGAGACCCAGTACTTC. The encoded protein is CASKQGETQYF.

This clonotype was seen repeatedly, ten times or more. The rearrangement uses TRBV7-6 and TRBJ2-5; D not certain. This CDR3 is 15 amino acids long. The ends were cut back, 5 bases at V and 5 bases at J, with 18 bases in the middle. Germline assignment: CDR1 SGHVS and CDR2 FNYEAQ. For the CDR3, the DNA is TGTGCCAGCAGCCCAACCCCCCAATCAGTGGAGACCCAGTACTTC. It translates to CASSPTPQSVETQYF.

This clonotype was seen a few times. This chain connects TRBV20-1 to TRBJ2-7; possibly TRBD1 for D (5 bases). The length of the CDR3 is 12 residues. Germline CDR1 is DFQATT and CDR2 is SNEGSKA (reference sequence). V was trimmed by 3 bases and J by 6 bases, leaving 12 bases between them. CDR3 nucleotide sequence: TGCAGTGCTAGTCAGGGTTCGGCCGAGCAGTACTTC. Translation gives CSASQGSAEQYF.

This clonotype was counted between two and nine times. The chain combines TRBV6-1 with TRBJ1-1, with a possible D match to TRBD1 (6 bases). This CDR3 comprises 14 residues. V lost 5 bases and J 3 bases, leaving 13 bases between the germline ends. CDR1 is MNHNS and CDR2 is SASEGT in the germline V gene. In nucleotides, the CDR3 is TGTGCCAGCAGTAAGGGGGGTGGGTACACTGAAGCTTTCTTT. Its protein is CASSKGGGYTEAFF.

This clonotype was recorded a few times. The rearrangement uses TRBV7-2 and TRBJ2-7; no clear D gene. The germline gives CDR1 SGHTA, CDR2 FQGNSA. The germline V and J ends were trimmed by 1 base and 3 bases, with 7 bases remaining between them. This CDR3 has 13 residues. DNA of the CDR3: TGTGCCAGCAGCTTAGAACCACACTACGAGCAGTACGTC. Amino acid sequence: CASSLEPHYEQYV.